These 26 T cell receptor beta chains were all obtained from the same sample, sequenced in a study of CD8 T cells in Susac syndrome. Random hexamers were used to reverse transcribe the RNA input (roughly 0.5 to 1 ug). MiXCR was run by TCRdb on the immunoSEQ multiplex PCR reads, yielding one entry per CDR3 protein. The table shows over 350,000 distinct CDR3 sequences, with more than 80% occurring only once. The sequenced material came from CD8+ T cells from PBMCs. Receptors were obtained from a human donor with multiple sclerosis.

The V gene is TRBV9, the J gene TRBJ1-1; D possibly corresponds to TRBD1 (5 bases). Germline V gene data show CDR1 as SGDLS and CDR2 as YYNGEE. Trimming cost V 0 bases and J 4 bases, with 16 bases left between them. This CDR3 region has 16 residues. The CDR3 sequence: CASSVAPMGDLTEAFF. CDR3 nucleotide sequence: TGTGCCAGCAGCGTAGCCCCTATGGGGGACCTCACTGAAGCTTTCTTT.

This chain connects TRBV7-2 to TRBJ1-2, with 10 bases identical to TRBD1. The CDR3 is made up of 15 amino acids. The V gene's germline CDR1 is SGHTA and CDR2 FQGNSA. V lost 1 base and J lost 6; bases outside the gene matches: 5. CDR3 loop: CASSLEGQGLHGYTF. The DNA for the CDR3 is TGTGCCAGCAGCTTAGAGGGACAGGGGCTCCATGGCTACACCTTC.

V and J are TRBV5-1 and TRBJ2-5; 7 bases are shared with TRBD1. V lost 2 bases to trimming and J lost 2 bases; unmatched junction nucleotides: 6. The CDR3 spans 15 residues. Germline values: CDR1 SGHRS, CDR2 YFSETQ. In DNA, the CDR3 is TGCGCCAGCAGCTTTAGGGACAGCACTCAAGAGACCCAGTACTTC. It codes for CASSFRDSTQETQYF.

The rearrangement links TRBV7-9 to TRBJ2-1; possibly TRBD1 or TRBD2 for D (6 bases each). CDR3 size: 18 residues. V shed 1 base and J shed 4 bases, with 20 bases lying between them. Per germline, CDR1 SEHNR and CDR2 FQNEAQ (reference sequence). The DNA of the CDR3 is TGTGCCAGCAGCTTAGAGAGAGGATCGGGGGCGGTTTACAATGAGCAGTTCTTC. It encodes CASSLERGSGAVYNEQFF.

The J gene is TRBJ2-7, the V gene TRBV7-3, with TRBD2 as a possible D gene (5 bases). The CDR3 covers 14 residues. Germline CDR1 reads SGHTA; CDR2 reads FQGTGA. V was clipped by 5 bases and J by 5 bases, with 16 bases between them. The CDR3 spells CASSPGAEGNEQYF. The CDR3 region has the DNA TGTGCCAGCAGCCCAGGAGCCGAGGGCAACGAGCAGTACTTC. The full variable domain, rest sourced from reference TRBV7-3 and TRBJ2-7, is GAGVSQTPSNKVTEKGKYVELRCDPISGHTALYWYRQSLGQGPEFLIYFQGTGAADDSGLPNDRFFAVRPEGSVSTLKIQRTERGDSAVYLCASSPGAEGNEQYFGPGTRLTVT.

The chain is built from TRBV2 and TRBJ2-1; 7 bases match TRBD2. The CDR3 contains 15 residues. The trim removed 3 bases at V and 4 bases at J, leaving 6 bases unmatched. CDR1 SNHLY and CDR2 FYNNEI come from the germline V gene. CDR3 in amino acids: CASSDTGGLYNEQFF. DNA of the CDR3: TGTGCCAGCAGTGACACGGGGGGACTTTACAATGAGCAGTTCTTC.

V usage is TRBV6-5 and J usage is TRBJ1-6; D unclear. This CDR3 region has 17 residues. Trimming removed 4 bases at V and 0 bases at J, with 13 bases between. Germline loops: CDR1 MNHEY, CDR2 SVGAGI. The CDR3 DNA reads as TGTGCCAGCAGTTCCCTGGCAGAGAGCTCCTATAATTCACCCCTCCACTTT. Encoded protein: CASSSLAESSYNSPLHF.

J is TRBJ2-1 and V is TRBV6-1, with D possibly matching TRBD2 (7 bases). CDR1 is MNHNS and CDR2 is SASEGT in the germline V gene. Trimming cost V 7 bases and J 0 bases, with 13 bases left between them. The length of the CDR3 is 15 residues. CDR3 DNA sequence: TGTGCCAGCAAGGGGGGGGCTAGCTCCTACAATGAGCAGTTCTTC. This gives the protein CASKGGASSYNEQFF.

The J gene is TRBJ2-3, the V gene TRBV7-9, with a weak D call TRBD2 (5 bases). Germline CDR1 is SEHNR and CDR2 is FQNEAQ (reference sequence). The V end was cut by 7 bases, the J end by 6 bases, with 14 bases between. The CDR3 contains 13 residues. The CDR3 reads CASILIGEDTQYF. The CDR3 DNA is TGTGCCAGCATCCTTATCGGGGAGGATACGCAGTATTTT.

In DNA, the CDR3 is TGTGCTAGTGCGGGGGGGGGTCAGCCCCAGCATTTT. It specifies CASAGGGQPQHF. The genes are TRBV12-5 and TRBJ1-5; TRBD1 is a possible D gene (5 bases). The CDR3 runs to 12 residues. V dropped 7 bases and J dropped 6 bases, with 10 bases sitting between them. Germline loops: CDR1 LGHNT, CDR2 FRNRAP.

The CDR3, as DNA: TGTGCCAGCAGCTGGACTAGCACAGATACGCAGTATTTT. It yields the protein CASSWTSTDTQYF. The chain uses TRBV12-3 or TRBV12-4 and TRBJ2-3; D might be TRBD2 (5 bases). The CDR3 is made up of 13 amino acids. V was trimmed by 6 bases and J by 0 bases, leaving 7 bases between them.

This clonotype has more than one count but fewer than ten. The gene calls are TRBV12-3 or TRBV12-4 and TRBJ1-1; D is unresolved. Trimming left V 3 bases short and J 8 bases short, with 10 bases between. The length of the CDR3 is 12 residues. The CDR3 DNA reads TGTGCCAGCAGTTTGAGTCAGACGGAAGCTTTCTTT. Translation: CASSLSQTEAFF.

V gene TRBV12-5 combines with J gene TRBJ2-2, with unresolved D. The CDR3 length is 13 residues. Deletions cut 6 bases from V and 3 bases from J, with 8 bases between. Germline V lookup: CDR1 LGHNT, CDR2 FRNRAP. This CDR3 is CASGPAYTGELFF. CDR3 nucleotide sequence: TGTGCTAGTGGACCAGCTTACACCGGGGAGCTGTTTTTT.

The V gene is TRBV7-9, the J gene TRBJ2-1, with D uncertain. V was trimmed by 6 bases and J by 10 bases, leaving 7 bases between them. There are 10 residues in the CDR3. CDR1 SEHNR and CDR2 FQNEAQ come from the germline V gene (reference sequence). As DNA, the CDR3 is TGTGCCAGCAGGAGGCAAGAGCAGTTCTTC. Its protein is CASRRQEQFF. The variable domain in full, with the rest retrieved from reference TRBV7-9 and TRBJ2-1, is DTGVSQNPRHKITKRGQNVTFRCDPISEHNRLYWYRQTLGQGPEFLTYFQNEAQLEKSRLLSDRFSAERPKGSFSTLEIQRTEQGDSAMYLCASRRQEQFFGPGTRLTVL.

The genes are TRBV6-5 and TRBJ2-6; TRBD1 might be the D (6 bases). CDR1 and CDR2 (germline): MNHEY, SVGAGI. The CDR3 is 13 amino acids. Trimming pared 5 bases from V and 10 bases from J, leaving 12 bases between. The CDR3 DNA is TGTGCCAGCAGTCGTGGCCAGGGGAACGTCCTGACTTTC. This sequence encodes CASSRGQGNVLTF.

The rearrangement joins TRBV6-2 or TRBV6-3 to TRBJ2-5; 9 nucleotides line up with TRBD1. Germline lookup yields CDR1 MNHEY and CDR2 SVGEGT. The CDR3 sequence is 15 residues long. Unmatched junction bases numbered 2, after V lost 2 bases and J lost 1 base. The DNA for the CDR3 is TGTGCCAGCAGTTACCTGACAGGGGGCCAAGAGACCCAGTACTTC. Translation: CASSYLTGGQETQYF.

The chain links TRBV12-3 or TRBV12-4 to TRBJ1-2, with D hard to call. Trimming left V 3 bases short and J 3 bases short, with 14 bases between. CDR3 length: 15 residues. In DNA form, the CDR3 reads TGTGCCAGCAGTTTCCGGGGTTCGATAGACTATGGCTACACCTTC. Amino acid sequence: CASSFRGSIDYGYTF.

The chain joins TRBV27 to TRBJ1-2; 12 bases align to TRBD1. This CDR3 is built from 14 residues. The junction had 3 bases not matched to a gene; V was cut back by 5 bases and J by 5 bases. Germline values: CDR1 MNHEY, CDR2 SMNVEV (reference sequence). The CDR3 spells CASSMGQGAYGYTF. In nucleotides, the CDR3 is TGTGCCAGCAGTATGGGACAGGGGGCTTATGGCTACACCTTC.

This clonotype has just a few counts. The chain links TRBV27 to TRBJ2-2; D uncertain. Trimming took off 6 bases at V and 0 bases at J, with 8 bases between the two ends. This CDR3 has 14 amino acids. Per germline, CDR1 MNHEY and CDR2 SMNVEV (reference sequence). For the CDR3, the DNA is TGTGCCAGCAGCTTTGGCGCGAACACCGGGGAGCTGTTTTTT. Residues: CASSFGANTGELFF.

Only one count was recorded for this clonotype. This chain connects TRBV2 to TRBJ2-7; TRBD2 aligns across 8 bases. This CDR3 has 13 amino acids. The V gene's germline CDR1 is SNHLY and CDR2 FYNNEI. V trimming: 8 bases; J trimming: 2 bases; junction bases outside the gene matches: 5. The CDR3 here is CASLLAAPYEQYF. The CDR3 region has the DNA TGTGCCAGCTTACTAGCGGCCCCCTACGAGCAGTACTTC.

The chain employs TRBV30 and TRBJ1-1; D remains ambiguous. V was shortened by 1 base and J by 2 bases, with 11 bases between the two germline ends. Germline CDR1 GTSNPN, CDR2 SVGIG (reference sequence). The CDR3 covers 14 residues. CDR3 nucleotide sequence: TGTGCCTGGAGTGGAACTGCGGGAAACACTGAAGCTTTCTTT. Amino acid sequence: CAWSGTAGNTEAFF.

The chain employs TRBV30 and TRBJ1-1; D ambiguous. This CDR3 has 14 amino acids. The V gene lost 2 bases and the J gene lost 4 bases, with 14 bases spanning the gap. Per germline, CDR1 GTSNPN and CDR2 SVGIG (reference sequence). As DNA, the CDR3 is TGTGCCTGGAGTCCCCCGGGAGTGGGCACTGAAGCTTTCTTT. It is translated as CAWSPPGVGTEAFF.

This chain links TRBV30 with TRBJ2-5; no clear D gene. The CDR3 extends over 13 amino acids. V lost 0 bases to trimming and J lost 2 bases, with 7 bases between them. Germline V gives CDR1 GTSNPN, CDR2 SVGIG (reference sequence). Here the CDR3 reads CAWSVHGQETQYF. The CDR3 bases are TGTGCCTGGAGTGTACACGGACAAGAGACCCAGTACTTC.

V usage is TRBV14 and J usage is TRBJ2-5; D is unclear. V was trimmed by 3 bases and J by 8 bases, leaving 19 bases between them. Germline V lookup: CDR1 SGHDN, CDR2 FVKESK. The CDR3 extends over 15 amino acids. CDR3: CASSHPGSTLGTQYF. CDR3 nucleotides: TGTGCCAGCAGCCACCCCGGGTCTACCTTAGGAACCCAGTACTTC.

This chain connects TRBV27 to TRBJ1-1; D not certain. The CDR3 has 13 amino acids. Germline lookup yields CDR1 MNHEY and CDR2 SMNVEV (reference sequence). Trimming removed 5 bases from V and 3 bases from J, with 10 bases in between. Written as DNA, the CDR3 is TGTGCCAGCAGTGCGACGGCATACACTGAAGCTTTCTTT. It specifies CASSATAYTEAFF.

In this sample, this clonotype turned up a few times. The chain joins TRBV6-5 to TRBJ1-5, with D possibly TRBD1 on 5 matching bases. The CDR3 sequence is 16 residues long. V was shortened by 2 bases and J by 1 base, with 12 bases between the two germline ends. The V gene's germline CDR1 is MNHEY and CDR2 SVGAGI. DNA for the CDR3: TGTGCCAGCAGTTACCCGGGGGAGGGGAGCAATCAGCCCCAGCATTTT. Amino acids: CASSYPGEGSNQPQHF.